These 2 T cell receptor beta chains share one sample of origin, sequenced in a study of T cells in Graves' hyperthyroidism and ophthalmopathy. Authors of the study amplified TCR beta CDR3 regions from RNA transcripts. The study used the HTBI primer set for a first-round RT-PCR of the TCR CDR3. MiXCR, run by TCRdb on the multiplex PCR reads, gives a single entry per CDR3 protein. Among some 560,000 distinct CDR3 sequences listed, about 15% were seen once. Sequenced sample: blood. Receptor source: a woman aged 25-40 years with Graves' hyperthyroidism.

The CDR3 loop reads CASSATSGYNEQFF. Written as DNA, the CDR3 is TGTGCCAGTAGTGCGACTAGCGGATACAATGAGCAGTTCTTC. The rearrangement uses TRBV19 and TRBJ2-1, with 9 positions matching TRBD2. From germline, CDR1 is LNHDA and CDR2 SQIVND (reference sequence). The V gene end was trimmed by 5 bases and the J gene end by 4 bases; junction bases not matched to a gene: 3. The CDR3 runs to 14 residues.

This clonotype came up many times. The chain recombines TRBV2 with TRBJ2-4; no firm D call. V was pared by 6 bases and J by 0 bases, with 9 bases between. The CDR3 covers 14 residues. CDR1 SNHLY and CDR2 FYNNEI come from the germline V gene. Here the CDR3 DNA reads TGTGCCAGCAGGTTCCGAATAGCCAAAAACATTCAGTACTTC. This encodes CASRFRIAKNIQYF.